The 14 T cell receptor beta chains in this list originate from one sample, sequenced in a study of blood T cell repertoires in COVID-19. Using immunoSEQ multiplex PCR, the repertoire was profiled, and TCRdb retains in-frame clones only, with some absent. The data show roughly 250,000 clones, under 85% seen once. Sequenced material: peripheral blood. The source is a human donor with COVID-19, enrolled during active disease. The donor label of this sample is uncertain.

This chain uses TRBV7-9 with TRBJ2-7; D unresolved. Germline V lookup: CDR1 SEHNR, CDR2 FQNEAQ (reference sequence). V was shortened by 3 bases and J by 3 bases, with 9 bases between the two germline ends. The CDR3 contains 13 residues. CDR3 DNA: TGTGCCAGCAGCTTCGACACGGACTACGAGCAGTACTTC. Its protein is CASSFDTDYEQYF.

V is TRBV7-9 and J is TRBJ2-2, with 8 nucleotides matching TRBD1. With V trimmed by 5 bases and J by 0 bases, 8 bases remained unmatched. This CDR3 has 17 amino acids. Per germline, CDR1 SEHNR and CDR2 FQNEAQ (reference sequence). The CDR3 is CASSGHRGTANTGELFF. The CDR3 nucleotides are TGTGCCAGCAGCGGGCACAGGGGGACCGCGAACACCGGGGAGCTGTTTTTT.

The chain couples TRBV6-5 to TRBJ1-6, with 7 bases that match TRBD1. Unmatched junction bases numbered 12, after V lost 4 bases and J lost 9 bases. The germline gives CDR1 MNHEY, CDR2 SVGAGI. There are 16 residues in the CDR3. This chain's CDR3 is CASSSLGGRRSSPLHF. The DNA of the CDR3 is TGTGCCAGCAGTTCCTTAGGGGGCCGTCGGAGTTCACCCCTCCACTTT.

The chain is built from TRBV6-5 and TRBJ2-3; D gene unclear. Germline CDR1 reads MNHEY; CDR2 reads SVGAGI. V was clipped by 6 bases and J by 0 bases, with 13 bases between them. This CDR3 spans 15 amino acids. The CDR3 region is CASSPPSTSTDTQYF. CDR3 nucleotides: TGTGCCAGCAGCCCACCGTCAACTAGCACAGATACGCAGTATTTT.

V and J are TRBV19 and TRBJ2-2, with unresolved D. Trimming removed 0 bases at V and 4 bases at J, with 3 bases between. The CDR3 has 13 residues. Germline-derived CDR1 and CDR2 are LNHDA and SQIVND (reference sequence). The CDR3, as DNA: TGTGCCAGTAGTATAGACTTCACCGGGGAGCTGTTTTTT. This translates into CASSIDFTGELFF.

The chain couples TRBV6-1 to TRBJ2-3, with 8 bases fitting TRBD2. Unmatched junction bases numbered 13, after V lost 4 bases and J lost 4 bases. The CDR3 has 17 residues. From germline, CDR1 is MNHNS and CDR2 SASEGT. The CDR3 DNA follows: TGTGCCAGCAGTGGCGGGAGGAAGGGGAGGAGTTCAGATACGCAGTATTTT. Its protein is CASSGGRKGRSSDTQYF.

With regard to this clone: The sample holds other DNA sequences that translate to the same CDR3. This chain links TRBV6-5 with TRBJ1-1, with 8 bases that match TRBD1. This CDR3 comprises 14 residues. Trimming removed 2 bases from V and 2 bases from J; junction bases left unmatched: 1. Per the germline V gene, CDR1 is MNHEY and CDR2 is SVGAGI. CDR3 sequence (DNA): TGTGCCAGCAGTTACGACAGGGGAAACACTGAAGCTTTCTTT. Residues: CASSYDRGNTEAFF.

The chain links TRBV7-2 to TRBJ2-7; 9 bases match TRBD2. After removal of 4 bases from V and 0 bases from J, the junction contained 13 bases not matched to a gene. Germline V gives CDR1 SGHTA, CDR2 FQGNSA. The CDR3 is made up of 18 amino acids. The CDR3 region is CASSSSSVPSGTSYEQYF. The CDR3 DNA is TGTGCCAGCAGCTCCTCTTCGGTTCCTAGCGGGACCTCCTACGAGCAGTACTTC.

This clone was counted only a few times. This sequence joins TRBV4-1 and TRBJ2-2; D unresolved. The CDR3 is 12 residues long. In germline, CDR1 is MGHRA, CDR2 YSYEKL. V lost 1 base, J lost 7 bases, and 4 bases lay in between. DNA for the CDR3: TGCGCCAGCAGCCAAGCCGGCGGGGAGCTGTTTTTT. Translating it yields CASSQAGGELFF.

This chain connects TRBV3-1 (or the pseudogene TRBV3-2) to TRBJ1-4; TRBD1 might be the D (6 bases). Per the germline V gene, CDR1 is LGHDT and CDR2 is YNNKEL (reference sequence). The V end lost 0 bases, the J end lost 5 bases, and 10 bases lay between the germline ends. CDR3 length equals 15 residues. CDR3: CASSQDGQGNEKLFF. CDR3 DNA sequence: TGTGCCAGCAGCCAAGACGGGCAGGGGAATGAAAAACTGTTTTTT.

This chain joins TRBV5-6 and TRBJ2-1, with 9 bases fitting TRBD1. J gave up 16 bases and V 4 bases, and 6 bases lay outside the gene matches. The germline CDR1 and CDR2 sequences are SGHDT and YYEEEE. The CDR3 totals 11 residues. The CDR3 here is CASSAGTGSFF. DNA for the CDR3: TGTGCCAGCAGCGCCGGGACAGGGAGTTTCTTC. The full variable domain, its missing parts supplied by reference TRBV5-6 and TRBJ2-1, is DAGVTQSPTHLIKTRGQQVTLRCSPKSGHDTVSWYQQALGQGPQFIFQYYEEEERQRGNFPDRFSGHQFPNYSSELNVNALLLGDSALYLCASSAGTGSFFGPGTRLTVL.

This chain connects TRBV9 to TRBJ1-1; perhaps TRBD1 as D (5 bases). V dropped 1 base and J dropped 5 bases, with 12 bases sitting between them. The CDR3 sequence is 14 residues long. The V gene's germline CDR1 is SGDLS and CDR2 YYNGEE. CDR3 sequence: CASSVLDSLTEAFF. DNA of the CDR3: TGTGCCAGCAGCGTACTCGACAGCCTGACTGAAGCTTTCTTT. Using reference TRBV9 and TRBJ1-1 for the parts outside the CDR3, the full variable domain is DSGVTQTPKHLITATGQRVTLRCSPRSGDLSVYWYQQSLDQGLQFLIQYYNGEERAKGNILERFSAQQFPDLHSELNLSSLELGDSALYFCASSVLDSLTEAFFGQGTRLTVV.

This clone turned up a few times. The chain couples TRBV15 to TRBJ2-1; TRBD2 matches at 10 bases. The V and J ends lost 0 bases and 3 bases, in that order; junction bases with no gene match: 11. The CDR3 extends over 19 amino acids. CDR1 is LNHNV and CDR2 is YYDKDF in the germline V gene (reference sequence). The CDR3 DNA reads TGTGCCACCAGCAGAGATGCCGCGGCTAGCGGGAGCGGCTACAATGAGCAGTTCTTC. It yields the protein CATSRDAAASGSGYNEQFF. Supplemented by reference TRBV15 and TRBJ2-1, the full variable domain reads DAMVIQNPRYQVTQFGKPVTLSCSQTLNHNVMYWYQQKSSQAPKLLFHYYDKDFNNEADTPDNFQSRRPNTSFCFLDIRSPGLGDTAMYLCATSRDAAASGSGYNEQFFGPGTRLTVL.

This chain joins TRBV29-1 and TRBJ2-1, with 9 bases identical to TRBD1. Trimming removed 6 bases from V and 4 bases from J; junction bases left unmatched: 7. The CDR3 length is 14 residues. Germline CDR1 reads SQVTM; CDR2 reads ANQGSEA. DNA for the CDR3: TGCAGCGTCTCCGGGACAGGGATTTACAATGAGCAGTTCTTC. Residues: CSVSGTGIYNEQFF.